These 27 T cell receptor beta chains share one sample of origin, sequenced in a study of T-cell reconstitution after alpha-beta-depleted transplantation in children. During its preparation, the TCRbeta library received unique molecular identifiers. TCRdb recomputed calls from the PCR reads with MiXCR, one row per CDR3 protein. The sample lists 250,000 to 300,000 distinct CDR3 sequences; approximately 10% were seen once. The sample here was peripheral blood, taken 180 days after TCRalphabeta/CD19-depleted stem cell transplant. The source of these receptors is a male patient aged 2-9 years who had a stem cell transplant for chronic granulomatous disease, so the T cells may come from the graft donor.

This clonotype was seen only a few times. The chain employs TRBV3-1 and TRBJ1-1, with D perhaps matching TRBD1 (6 bases). The CDR3 totals 15 residues. Germline V gene lookup returns CDR1 LGHDT and CDR2 YNNKEL (reference sequence). Deletions cut 0 bases from V and 4 bases from J, with 12 bases between. CDR3 loop: CASSQDPGAGTEAFF. The DNA of the CDR3 is TGTGCCAGCAGCCAAGATCCGGGGGCAGGCACTGAAGCTTTCTTT. The whole variable domain, remainder taken from reference TRBV3-1 and TRBJ1-1, is DTAVSQTPKYLVTQMGNDKSIKCEQNLGHDTMYWYKQDSKKFLKIMFSYNNKELIINETVPNRFSPKSPDKAHLNLHINSLELGDSAVYFCASSQDPGAGTEAFFGQGTRLTVV.

In this sample, this clonotype turned up many times. The chain has TRBV11-2 and TRBJ2-6; 7 bases align to TRBD2. The CDR3 is 18 amino acids. Losses at the gene ends were 1 base for V and 0 bases for J; bases not matched to a gene: 6. The germline V gene encodes CDR1 SGHAT and CDR2 FQNNGV. Here the CDR3 DNA reads TGTGCCAGCAGCTTAGTAGCGGCGGGAGCCTCTGGGGCCAACGTCCTGACTTTC. It is translated as CASSLVAAGASGANVLTF.

Ten or more counts support this clonotype. The genes are TRBV5-5 and TRBJ1-5, with D maybe TRBD1 (6 bases). The V gene's germline CDR1 is SGHKS and CDR2 YYEKEE (reference sequence). This CDR3 comprises 14 residues. The V end lost 3 bases, the J end lost 7 bases, and 14 bases lay between the germline ends. CDR3: CASSSKTGRQPQHF. The CDR3 DNA reads TGTGCCAGCAGCTCAAAGACAGGTCGGCAGCCCCAGCATTTT.

This clonotype has a count of ten or more. The genes are TRBV20-1 and TRBJ2-7, with a possible D match to TRBD1 (5 bases). The germline CDR1 and CDR2 sequences are DFQATT and SNEGSKA (reference sequence). The V and J ends lost 0 bases and 6 bases respectively, with 24 bases between them. The CDR3 spans 17 residues. Here the CDR3 reads CSARDPAKRTIIGEQYF. DNA for the CDR3: TGCAGTGCTAGAGATCCCGCGAAAAGGACAATCATAGGCGAGCAGTACTTC.

This clonotype was seen many times. The rearrangement joins TRBV7-8 to TRBJ2-6, with 7 bases fitting TRBD1. CDR3 length: 19 amino acids. V lost 2 bases, J lost 0 bases, and 10 bases stayed unmatched. Germline V lookup: CDR1 SGHVS, CDR2 FQNEAQ. The CDR3 protein is CASSLRPGQGVSGANVLTF. The CDR3 bases are TGTGCCAGCAGCTTACGCCCAGGGCAGGGGGTCTCTGGGGCCAACGTCCTGACTTTC. The variable domain in full, with the rest retrieved from reference TRBV7-8 and TRBJ2-6, is GAGVSQSPRYKVAKRGQDVALRCDPISGHVSLFWYQQALGQGPEFLTYFQNEAQLDKSGLPSDRFFAERPEGSVSTLKIQRTQQEDSAVYLCASSLRPGQGVSGANVLTFGAGSRLTVL.

In its sample, this clonotype was seen many times. The chain combines TRBV10-3 with TRBJ2-7; 12 bases map to TRBD2. Germline V gives CDR1 ENHRY, CDR2 SYGVKD. The CDR3 length is 14 residues. Trimming at V came to 6 bases and at J to 2 bases, leaving 2 bases not matched to a gene. The DNA for the CDR3 is TGTGCCATCAGCCGGACTAGCGGGACCTACGAGCAGTACTTC. This codes for CAISRTSGTYEQYF.

This clonotype was recorded at least ten times. J is TRBJ2-1 and V is TRBV11-2; D possibly matches TRBD1 or TRBD2 (5 bases each). This CDR3 is 17 amino acids long. V lost 0 bases and J lost 6, with 18 bases in between. The germline V gene encodes CDR1 SGHAT and CDR2 FQNNGV. The CDR3 region has the DNA TGTGCCAGCAGCTTAGATTTTCGGGGCAGGGTATTCAATGAGCAGTTCTTC. This gives the protein CASSLDFRGRVFNEQFF.

There are many counts of this clonotype. This chain uses TRBV4-1 with TRBJ1-2; tentatively, D is TRBD1 (6 bases). This CDR3 comprises 13 residues. Looked up from germline, CDR1 is MGHRA and CDR2 is YSYEKL. V gave up 1 base and J gave up 6 bases, with 9 bases separating them. CDR3 sequence (DNA): TGCGCCAGCAGCCAAGTGAAGGGGGATGGCTACACCTTC. The encoded protein is CASSQVKGDGYTF.

This clonotype was found many times. The chain combines TRBV5-1 with TRBJ2-7, with 14 bases identical to TRBD2. The V and J ends lost 1 base and 0 bases, in that order; junction bases with no gene match: 3. The CDR3 extends over 17 amino acids. Germline CDR1 and CDR2: SGHRS and YFSETQ. The CDR3 DNA reads TGCGCCAGCAGCTTGACGACTAGCGGGAGGGTCTCCTACGAGCAGTACTTC. Translated: CASSLTTSGRVSYEQYF.

This clonotype was seen a few times. V usage is TRBV6-1 and J usage is TRBJ2-2; D is ambiguous. This CDR3 is built from 15 residues. V lost 6 bases to trimming and J lost 0 bases, with 11 bases between them. Germline CDR1 is MNHNS and CDR2 is SASEGT. CDR3 residues: CASSSRPTNTGELFF. CDR3 DNA: TGTGCCAGCAGCTCCCGGCCCACGAACACCGGGGAGCTGTTTTTT.

This clonotype was picked up many times. V gene TRBV14 combines with J gene TRBJ1-1; D is unresolved. This CDR3 has 12 residues. CDR1 SGHDN and CDR2 FVKESK come from the germline V gene. V lost 1 base to trimming and J lost 11 bases, with 11 bases between them. CDR3: CASSQGSAVAFF. CDR3 DNA: TGTGCCAGCAGCCAAGGGTCGGCGGTGGCTTTCTTT.

With respect to this clonotype: Given a much more abundant clone one base away, this may be a read error. This chain connects TRBV12-3 or TRBV12-4 to TRBJ2-3; 8 bases map to TRBD1. The CDR3 length is 15 residues. J was trimmed by 3 bases and V by 5 bases; bases with no gene match: 7. The CDR3 bases are TGTGCCAGCAGTAAATGGACAGGGAGGACAGATACGCAGTATTTT. Encoded protein: CASSKWTGRTDTQYF.

In this sample, this clonotype turned up many times. This rearrangement joins TRBV7-2 to TRBJ2-3; 8 bases are shared with TRBD2. The CDR3 contains 17 residues. Germline CDR1 SGHTA, CDR2 FQGNSA. Trimming took 2 bases from V and 5 from J; bases not matched to a gene: 12. CDR3 DNA sequence: TGTGCCAGCAGCTTATTCTGGAGCGGGGGTTTTGGAGATACGCAGTATTTT. Translating it yields CASSLFWSGGFGDTQYF.

The sample holds many counts of this clonotype. V and J are TRBV6-1 and TRBJ2-3; maybe TRBD2 (6 bases). Germline CDR1 reads MNHNS; CDR2 reads SASEGT. Trimming pared 11 bases from V and 4 bases from J, leaving 16 bases between. This CDR3 has 13 amino acids. DNA of the CDR3: TGTGCCGGAACTAGCCTAGTAGCAGATACGCAGTATTTT. This translates into CAGTSLVADTQYF.

This clonotype was found many times. The rearrangement joins TRBV5-5 to TRBJ2-7; D gene uncertain. Germline lookup yields CDR1 SGHKS and CDR2 YYEKEE (reference sequence). The CDR3 has 14 residues. Trimming pared 0 bases from V and 0 bases from J, leaving 7 bases between. CDR3 in DNA: TGTGCCAGCAGCTTGGAGGACGGCTCCTACGAGCAGTACTTC. Its protein product is CASSLEDGSYEQYF.

This clonotype was detected ten times or more. The chain is built from TRBV5-1 and TRBJ2-1; D possibly matches TRBD1 or TRBD2 (5 bases each). CDR3 length equals 12 residues. Trimming left V 0 bases short and J 10 bases short, with 8 bases between. Per germline, CDR1 SGHRS and CDR2 YFSETQ. The CDR3 sequence is CASSLARGEQFF. CDR3 coding DNA: TGCGCCAGCAGCTTGGCGAGGGGAGAGCAGTTCTTC.

At least ten counts were recorded for this clonotype. The chain recombines TRBV20-1 with TRBJ2-5; D may be TRBD1 (6 bases). This CDR3 is 15 amino acids long. Germline lookup yields CDR1 DFQATT and CDR2 SNEGSKA (reference sequence). V shed 3 bases and J shed 0 bases, with 14 bases lying between them. The CDR3 nucleotides read TGCAGTGCTAGGGGTGGGGGCCGGTACCAAGAGACCCAGTACTTC. Translated, it gives CSARGGGRYQETQYF.

Many counts were recorded for this clonotype. The chain is built from TRBV28 and TRBJ1-5; the D gene is possibly TRBD1 (5 bases). Germline V gene data show CDR1 as MDHEN and CDR2 as SYDVKM. The CDR3 runs 13 residues. V was trimmed by 7 bases and J by 5 bases, leaving 12 bases between them. This chain's CDR3 is CASKGPTDQPQHF. The CDR3 bases are TGTGCCAGCAAGGGGCCTACGGATCAGCCCCAGCATTTT.

This clonotype was seen ten or more times. The chain links TRBV7-6 to TRBJ2-3; D is undetermined. The germline V gene encodes CDR1 SGHVS and CDR2 FNYEAQ. Trimming cost V 1 base and J 5 bases, with 10 bases left between them. The CDR3 has 14 amino acids. CDR3 bases: TGTGCCAGCAGCTTAGTGTTAGGAGAAGATACGCAGTATTTT. This gives the protein CASSLVLGEDTQYF.

This chain links TRBV19 with TRBJ2-5, with D tentatively TRBD2 (6 bases). The CDR3 consists of 15 residues. Germline V gene data show CDR1 as LNHDA and CDR2 as SQIVND (reference sequence). The V gene lost 4 bases and the J gene lost 2 bases, with 14 bases spanning the gap. CDR3 sequence (DNA): TGTGCCAGTAGTAGCGCGGGATTCGGTCAAGAGACCCAGTACTTC. Protein sequence: CASSSAGFGQETQYF.

This clonotype was seen many times. The chain recombines TRBV5-1 with TRBJ2-3; D gene ambiguous. Germline assignment: CDR1 SGHRS and CDR2 YFSETQ. Trimming stripped 6 bases from V and 4 bases from J, with 18 bases between. The CDR3 covers 15 residues. This CDR3 is CASTREIMTSDTQYF. CDR3 bases: TGCGCCAGCACCCGTGAGATTATGACTTCAGATACGCAGTATTTT.

On this clonotype itself: A much larger clone differs by one base, so this may be a read error. The chain joins TRBV24-1 to TRBJ2-1; TRBD2 agrees at 9 bases. The CDR3 consists of 16 residues. Germline values: CDR1 KGHDR, CDR2 SFDVKD. The CDR3 protein is CATSDQTSGLFNGQFF. The CDR3 region has the DNA TGTGCCACCAGTGATCAGACTAGCGGATTATTCAATGGGCAGTTCTTC.

This clonotype was seen many times. The chain couples TRBV12-3 or TRBV12-4 to TRBJ2-3, with D tentatively TRBD1 or TRBD2 (5 bases each). V was cut by 2 bases and J by 2 bases, with 14 bases left in between. The CDR3 is 16 residues long. In DNA form, the CDR3 reads TGTGCCAGCAGTTTAAGGAGAGGGACCCACACAGATACGCAGTATTTT. Translated, it gives CASSLRRGTHTDTQYF.

This clonotype was seen many times. The chain carries TRBV29-1 and TRBJ2-7; TRBD2 aligns across 12 bases. This CDR3 has 14 amino acids. The germline V gene encodes CDR1 SQVTM and CDR2 ANQGSEA. J was trimmed by 3 bases and V by 6 bases; bases with no gene match: 6. CDR3 sequence (DNA): TGCAGCGTAGCCGGACTAGCGGGATTCTACGAGCAGTACTTC. It yields the protein CSVAGLAGFYEQYF.

This clonotype was observed once. Likely a read error: the CDR3 ends without its conserved phenylalanine or tryptophan. The rearrangement links TRBV23-1 to TRBJ2-7, with a tentative D call TRBD1 (6 bases). TRBV23-1 is known as an ORF, though its function is uncertain. V lost 1 base and J 2 bases, leaving 9 bases between the germline ends. The CDR3 has 14 amino acids. The CDR3 is CASSQCRDTYEQYL. In DNA form, the CDR3 reads TGCGCCAGCAGTCAATGCAGGGACACCTACGAGCAGTACCTC.

In this sample, this clonotype turned up many times. The chain joins TRBV10-3 to TRBJ1-5, with D unclear. Per germline, CDR1 ENHRY and CDR2 SYGVKD. V lost 4 bases and J lost 5, with 12 bases in between. CDR3 length: 14 amino acids. The CDR3 DNA follows: TGTGCCATCAGTGCTTCCAATCTAGATCAGCCCCAGCATTTT. Protein sequence: CAISASNLDQPQHF.

The sample holds many counts of this clonotype. This rearrangement joins TRBV9 to TRBJ2-3; tentative D call: TRBD2 (6 bases). V lost 2 bases to trimming and J lost 4 bases, with 14 bases between them. Germline V CDR1 and CDR2: SGDLS, YYNGEE. CDR3 length: 15 amino acids. For the CDR3, the DNA is TGTGCCAGCAGCGTGCTAGCGATTGGGCCAGATACGCAGTATTTT. This gives the protein CASSVLAIGPDTQYF. The complete variable domain, with remaining parts taken from reference TRBV9 and TRBJ2-3, reads DSGVTQTPKHLITATGQRVTLRCSPRSGDLSVYWYQQSLDQGLQFLIQYYNGEERAKGNILERFSAQQFPDLHSELNLSSLELGDSALYFCASSVLAIGPDTQYFGPGTRLTVL.